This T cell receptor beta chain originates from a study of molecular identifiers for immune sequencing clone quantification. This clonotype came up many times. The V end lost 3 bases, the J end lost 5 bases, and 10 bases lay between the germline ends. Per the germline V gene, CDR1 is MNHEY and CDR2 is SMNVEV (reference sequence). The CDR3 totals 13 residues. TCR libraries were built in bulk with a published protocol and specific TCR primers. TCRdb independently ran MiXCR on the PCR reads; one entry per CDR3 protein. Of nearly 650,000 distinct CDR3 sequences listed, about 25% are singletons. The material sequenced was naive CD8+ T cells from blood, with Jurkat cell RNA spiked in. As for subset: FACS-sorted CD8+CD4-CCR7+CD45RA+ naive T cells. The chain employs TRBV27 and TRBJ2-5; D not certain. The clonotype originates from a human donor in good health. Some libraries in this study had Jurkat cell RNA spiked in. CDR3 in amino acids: CASSFTPVETQYF. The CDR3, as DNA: TGTGCCAGCAGTTTTACTCCTGTTGAGACCCAGTACTTC.